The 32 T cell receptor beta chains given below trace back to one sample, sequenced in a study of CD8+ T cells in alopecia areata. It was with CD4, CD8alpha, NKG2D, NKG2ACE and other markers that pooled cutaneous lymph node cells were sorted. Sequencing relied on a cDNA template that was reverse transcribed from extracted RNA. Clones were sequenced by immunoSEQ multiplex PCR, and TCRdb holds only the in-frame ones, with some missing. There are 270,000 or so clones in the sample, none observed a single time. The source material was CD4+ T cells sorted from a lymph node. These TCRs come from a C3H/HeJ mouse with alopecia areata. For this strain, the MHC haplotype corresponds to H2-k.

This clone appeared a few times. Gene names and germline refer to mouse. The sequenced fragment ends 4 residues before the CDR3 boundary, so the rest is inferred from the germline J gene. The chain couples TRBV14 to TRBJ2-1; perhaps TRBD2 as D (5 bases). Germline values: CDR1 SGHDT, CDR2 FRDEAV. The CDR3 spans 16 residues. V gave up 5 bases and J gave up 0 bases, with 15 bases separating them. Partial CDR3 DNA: TGTGCCAGCAGGCCACTTCGTGGGGTTAACTATGCT. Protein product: CASRPLRGVNYA. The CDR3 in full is CASRPLRGVNYAEQFF.

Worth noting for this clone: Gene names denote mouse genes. The CDR3 sequence: CTCSAVLQGANSDYTF. The covered CDR3 bases are TGCACCTGCAGTGCAGTTTTACAGGGAGCAAACTCC. The V and J genes are TRBV1 and TRBJ1-2; D is perhaps TRBD1 (6 bases). The read finishes 4 residues shy of the CDR3 end, and the germline J gene is used to complete it. Trimming removed 1 base from V and 0 bases from J, with 12 bases in between. Germline CDR1 NSQYPW, CDR2 LRSPGD (reference sequence). The CDR3 length is 16 residues.

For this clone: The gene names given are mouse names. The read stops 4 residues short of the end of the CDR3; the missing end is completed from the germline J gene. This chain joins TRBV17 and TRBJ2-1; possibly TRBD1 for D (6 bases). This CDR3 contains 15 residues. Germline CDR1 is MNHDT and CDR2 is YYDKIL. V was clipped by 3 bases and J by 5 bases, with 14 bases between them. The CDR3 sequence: CASSSAQGLDAEQFF. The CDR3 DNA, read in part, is TGTGCTAGCAGTAGTGCTCAGGGGCTGGATGCT.

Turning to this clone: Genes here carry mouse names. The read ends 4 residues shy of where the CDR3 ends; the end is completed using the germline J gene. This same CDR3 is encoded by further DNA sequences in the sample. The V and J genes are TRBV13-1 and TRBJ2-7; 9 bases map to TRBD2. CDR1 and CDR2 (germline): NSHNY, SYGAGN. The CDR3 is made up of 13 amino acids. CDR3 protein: CASSPTGGYEQYF. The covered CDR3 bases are TGTGCCAGCAGTCCGACTGGGGGTTAT.

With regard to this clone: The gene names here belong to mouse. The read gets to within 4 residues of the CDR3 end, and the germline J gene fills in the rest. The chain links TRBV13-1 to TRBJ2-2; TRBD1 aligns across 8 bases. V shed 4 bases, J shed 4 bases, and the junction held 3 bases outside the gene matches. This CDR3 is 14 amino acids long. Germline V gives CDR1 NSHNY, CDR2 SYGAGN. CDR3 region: CASSQGARTGQLYF. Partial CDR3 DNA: TGTGCCAGCAGTCAGGGGGCGCGCACCGGG.

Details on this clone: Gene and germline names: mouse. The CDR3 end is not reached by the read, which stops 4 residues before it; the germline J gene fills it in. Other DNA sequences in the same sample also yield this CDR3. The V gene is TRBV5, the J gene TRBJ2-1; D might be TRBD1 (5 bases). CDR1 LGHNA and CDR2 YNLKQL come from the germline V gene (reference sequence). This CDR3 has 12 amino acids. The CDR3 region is CASSQGTAEQFF. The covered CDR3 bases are TGTGCCAGCAGCCAAGGGACAGCT.

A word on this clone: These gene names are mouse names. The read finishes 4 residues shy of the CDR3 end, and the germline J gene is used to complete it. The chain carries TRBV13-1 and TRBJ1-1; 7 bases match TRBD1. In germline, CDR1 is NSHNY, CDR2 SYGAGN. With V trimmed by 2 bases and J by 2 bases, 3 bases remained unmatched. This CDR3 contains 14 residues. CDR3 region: CASSEWDSNTEVFF. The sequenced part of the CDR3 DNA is TGTGCCAGCAGTGAGTGGGACAGCAACACA.

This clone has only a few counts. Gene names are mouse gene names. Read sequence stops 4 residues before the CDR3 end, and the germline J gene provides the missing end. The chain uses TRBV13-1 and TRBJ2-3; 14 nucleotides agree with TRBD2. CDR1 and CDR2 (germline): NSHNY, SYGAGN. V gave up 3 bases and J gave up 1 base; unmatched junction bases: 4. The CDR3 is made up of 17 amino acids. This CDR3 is CASSAGTGGAGAETLYF. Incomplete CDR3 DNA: TGTGCCAGCAGTGCCGGGACTGGGGGGGCCGGTGCAGAA.

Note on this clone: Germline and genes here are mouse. This chain's CDR3 is CASTVNQDTQYF. The sequenced part of the CDR3 DNA is TGTGCCAGCACAGTTAACCAAGAC. The chain has TRBV13-2 and TRBJ2-5, with D unresolved. The read gets to within 4 residues of the CDR3 end, and the germline J gene fills in the rest. The CDR3 covers 12 residues. V was trimmed by 7 bases and J by 0 bases, leaving 6 bases between them. Germline V gives CDR1 NNHNN, CDR2 SYGAGS (reference sequence).

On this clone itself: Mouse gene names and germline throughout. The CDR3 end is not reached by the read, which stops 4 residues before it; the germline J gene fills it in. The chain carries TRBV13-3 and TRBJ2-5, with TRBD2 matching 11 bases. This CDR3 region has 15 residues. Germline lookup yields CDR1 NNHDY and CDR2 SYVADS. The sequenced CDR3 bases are TGTGCCAGCAGTGATGGACTGGGGGGGGAAGAC. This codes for CASSDGLGGED. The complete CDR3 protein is CASSDGLGGEDTQYF. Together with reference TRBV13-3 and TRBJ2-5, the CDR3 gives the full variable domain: EAAVTQSPRSKVAVTGGKVTLSCHQTNNHDYMYWYRQDTGHGLRLIHYSYVADSTEKGDIPDGYKASRPSQENFSLILELASLSQTAVYFCASSDGLGGEDTQYFGPGTRLLVL.

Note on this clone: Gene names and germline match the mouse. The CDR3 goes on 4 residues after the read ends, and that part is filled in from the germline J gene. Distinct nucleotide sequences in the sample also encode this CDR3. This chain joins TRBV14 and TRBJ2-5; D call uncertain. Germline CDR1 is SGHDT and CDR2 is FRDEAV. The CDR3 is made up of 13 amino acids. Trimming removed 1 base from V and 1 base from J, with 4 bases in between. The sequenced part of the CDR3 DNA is TGTGCCAGCAGTTTCCCAGACCAAGAC. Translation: CASSFPDQD. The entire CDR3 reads CASSFPDQDTQYF. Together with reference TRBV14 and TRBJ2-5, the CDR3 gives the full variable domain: EAGVTQSPRYAVLQEGQAVSFWCDPISGHDTLYWYQQPRDQGPQLLVYFRDEAVIDNSQLPSDRFSAVRPKGTNSTLKIQSAKQGDTATYLCASSFPDQDTQYFGPGTRLLVL.

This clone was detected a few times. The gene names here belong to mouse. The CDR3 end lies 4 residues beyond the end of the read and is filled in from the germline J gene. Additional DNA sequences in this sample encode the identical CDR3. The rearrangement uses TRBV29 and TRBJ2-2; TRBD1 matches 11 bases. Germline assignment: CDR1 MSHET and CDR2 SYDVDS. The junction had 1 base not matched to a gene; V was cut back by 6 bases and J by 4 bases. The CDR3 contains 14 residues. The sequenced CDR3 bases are TGTGCTAGCAGGGGGACAGGGGGCACCGGG. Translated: CASRGTGGTG. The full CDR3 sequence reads CASRGTGGTGQLYF.

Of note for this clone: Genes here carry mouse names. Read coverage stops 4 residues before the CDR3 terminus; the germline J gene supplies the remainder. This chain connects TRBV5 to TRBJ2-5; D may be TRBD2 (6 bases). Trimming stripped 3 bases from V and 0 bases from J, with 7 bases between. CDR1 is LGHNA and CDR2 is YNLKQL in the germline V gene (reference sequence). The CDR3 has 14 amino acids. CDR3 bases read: TGTGCCAGCAGCCACACTGGGAACCAAGAC. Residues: CASSHTGNQD. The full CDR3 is CASSHTGNQDTQYF.

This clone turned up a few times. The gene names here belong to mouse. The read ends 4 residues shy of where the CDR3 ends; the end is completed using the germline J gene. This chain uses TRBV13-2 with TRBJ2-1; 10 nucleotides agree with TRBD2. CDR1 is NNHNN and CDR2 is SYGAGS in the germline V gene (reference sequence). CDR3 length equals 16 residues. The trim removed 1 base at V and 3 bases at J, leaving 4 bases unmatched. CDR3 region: CASGDRGLGTYAEQFF. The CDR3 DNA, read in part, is TGTGCCAGCGGTGATCGGGGACTGGGGACCTATGCT.

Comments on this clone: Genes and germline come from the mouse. CDR3 sequence reads: CASSPSGGWGTGQLYF. The DNA read from the CDR3 is TGTGCCAGCAGCCCCTCAGGGGGCTGGGGCACCGGG. The gene calls are TRBV5 and TRBJ2-2, with 8 bases aligning to TRBD1. The missing CDR3 end, 4 residues past where the read stops, is filled in from the germline J gene. The ends lost 4 bases at V and 4 bases at J; junction bases unmatched: 8. CDR1 and CDR2 (germline): LGHNA, YNLKQL (reference sequence). There are 16 residues in the CDR3.

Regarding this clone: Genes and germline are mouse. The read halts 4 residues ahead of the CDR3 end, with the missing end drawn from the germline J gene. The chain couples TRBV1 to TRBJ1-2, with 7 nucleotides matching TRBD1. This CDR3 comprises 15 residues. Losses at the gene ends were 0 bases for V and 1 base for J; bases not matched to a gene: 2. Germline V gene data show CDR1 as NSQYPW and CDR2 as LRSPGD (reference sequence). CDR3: CTCSAEGQRNSDYTF. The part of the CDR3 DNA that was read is TGCACCTGCAGTGCAGAGGGACAGAGAAACTCC.

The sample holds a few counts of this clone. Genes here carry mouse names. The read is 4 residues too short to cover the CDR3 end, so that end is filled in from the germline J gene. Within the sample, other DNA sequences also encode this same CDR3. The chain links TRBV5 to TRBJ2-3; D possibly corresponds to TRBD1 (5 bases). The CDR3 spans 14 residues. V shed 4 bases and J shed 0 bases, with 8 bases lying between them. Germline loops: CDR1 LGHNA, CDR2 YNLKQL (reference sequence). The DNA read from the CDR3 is TGTGCCAGCAGCCCCCAGGGTAGTGCAGAA. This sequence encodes CASSPQGSAE. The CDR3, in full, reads CASSPQGSAETLYF.

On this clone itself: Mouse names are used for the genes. The sequenced CDR3 bases are TGTGCCAGCAGTGAGATGGGGGGGCGA. It translates to CASSEMGGR. The entire CDR3 protein is CASSEMGGREVFF. The chain links TRBV13-3 to TRBJ1-1; tentative D call: TRBD1 (6 bases). Read data end 4 residues before the CDR3 end; the end is taken from the germline J gene. The CDR3 is 13 amino acids. CDR1 and CDR2 (germline): NNHDY, SYVADS.

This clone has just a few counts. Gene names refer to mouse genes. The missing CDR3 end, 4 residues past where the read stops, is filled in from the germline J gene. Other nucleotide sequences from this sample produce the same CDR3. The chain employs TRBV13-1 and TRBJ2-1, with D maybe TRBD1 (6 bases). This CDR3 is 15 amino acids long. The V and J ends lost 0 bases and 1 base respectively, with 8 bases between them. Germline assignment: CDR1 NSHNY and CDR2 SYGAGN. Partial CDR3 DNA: TGTGCCAGCAGTGATGAGGGACAAAACTATGCT. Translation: CASSDEGQNYA. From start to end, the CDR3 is CASSDEGQNYAEQFF.

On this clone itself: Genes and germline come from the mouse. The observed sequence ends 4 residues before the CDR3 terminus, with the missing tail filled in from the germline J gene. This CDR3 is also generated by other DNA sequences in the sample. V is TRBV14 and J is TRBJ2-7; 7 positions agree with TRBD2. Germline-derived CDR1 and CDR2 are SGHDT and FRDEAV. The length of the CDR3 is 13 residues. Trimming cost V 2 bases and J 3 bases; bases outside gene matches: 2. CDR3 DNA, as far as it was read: TGTGCCAGCAGTTTGGGGGGGGTCTAT. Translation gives CASSLGGVY. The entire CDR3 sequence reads CASSLGGVYEQYF.

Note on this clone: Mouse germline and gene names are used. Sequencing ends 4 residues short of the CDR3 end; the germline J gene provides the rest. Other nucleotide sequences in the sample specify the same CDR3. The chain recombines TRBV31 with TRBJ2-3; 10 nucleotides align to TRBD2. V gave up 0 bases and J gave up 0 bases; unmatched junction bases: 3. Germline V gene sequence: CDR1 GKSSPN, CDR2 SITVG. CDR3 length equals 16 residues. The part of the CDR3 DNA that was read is TGTGCCTGGAGTCTCCGACTGGGGGGAAGTGCAGAA. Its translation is CAWSLRLGGSAE. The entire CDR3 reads CAWSLRLGGSAETLYF.

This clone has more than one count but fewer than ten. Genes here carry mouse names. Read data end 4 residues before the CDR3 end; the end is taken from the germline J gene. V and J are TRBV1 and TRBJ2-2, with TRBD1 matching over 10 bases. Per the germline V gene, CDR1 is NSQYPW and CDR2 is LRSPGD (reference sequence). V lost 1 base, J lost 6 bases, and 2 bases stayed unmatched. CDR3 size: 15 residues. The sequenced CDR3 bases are TGCACCTGCAGTGCAGGACAGGGGGCCGCCGGG. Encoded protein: CTCSAGQGAAG. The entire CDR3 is CTCSAGQGAAGQLYF.

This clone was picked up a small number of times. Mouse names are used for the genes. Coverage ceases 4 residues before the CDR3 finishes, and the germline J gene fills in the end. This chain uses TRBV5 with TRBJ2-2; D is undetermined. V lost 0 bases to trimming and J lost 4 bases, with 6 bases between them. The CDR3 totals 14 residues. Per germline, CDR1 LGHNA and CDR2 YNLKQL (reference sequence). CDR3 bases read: TGTGCCAGCAGCCAAGAGGGGATCACCGGG. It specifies CASSQEGITG. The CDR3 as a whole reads CASSQEGITGQLYF.

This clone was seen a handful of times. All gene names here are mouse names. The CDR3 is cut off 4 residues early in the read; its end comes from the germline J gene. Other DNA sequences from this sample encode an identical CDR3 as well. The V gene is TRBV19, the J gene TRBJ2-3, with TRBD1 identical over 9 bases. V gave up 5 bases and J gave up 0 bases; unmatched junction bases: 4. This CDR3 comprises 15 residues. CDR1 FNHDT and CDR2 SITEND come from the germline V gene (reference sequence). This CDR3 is CASSLGQGSAETLYF. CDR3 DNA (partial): TGTGCCAGCAGCCTGGGACAGGGAAGTGCAGAA.

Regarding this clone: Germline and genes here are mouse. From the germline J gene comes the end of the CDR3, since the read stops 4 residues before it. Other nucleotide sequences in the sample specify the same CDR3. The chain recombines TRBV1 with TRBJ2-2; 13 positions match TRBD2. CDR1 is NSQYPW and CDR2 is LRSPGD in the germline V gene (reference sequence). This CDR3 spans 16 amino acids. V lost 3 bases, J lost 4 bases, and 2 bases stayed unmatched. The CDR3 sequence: CTCSAGTGGGTGQLYF. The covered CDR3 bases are TGCACCTGCAGTGCCGGGACTGGGGGGGGCACCGGG.

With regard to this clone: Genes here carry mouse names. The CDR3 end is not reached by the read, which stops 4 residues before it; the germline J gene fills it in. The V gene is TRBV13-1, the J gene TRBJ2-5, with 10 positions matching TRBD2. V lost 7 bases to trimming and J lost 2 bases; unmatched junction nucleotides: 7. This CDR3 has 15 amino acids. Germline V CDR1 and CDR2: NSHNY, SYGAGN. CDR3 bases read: TGTGCCAGCTCCTCACTGGGGGGGGGCCAAGAC. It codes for CASSSLGGGQD. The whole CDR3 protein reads CASSSLGGGQDTQYF.

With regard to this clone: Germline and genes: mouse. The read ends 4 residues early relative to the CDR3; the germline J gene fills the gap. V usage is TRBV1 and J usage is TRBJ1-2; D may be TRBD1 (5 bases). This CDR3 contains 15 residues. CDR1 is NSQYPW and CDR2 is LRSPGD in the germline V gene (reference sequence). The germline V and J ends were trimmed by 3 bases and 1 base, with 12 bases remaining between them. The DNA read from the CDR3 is TGCACCTGCAGTGCGCGGGGGGGACTAAACTCC. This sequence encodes CTCSARGGLNS. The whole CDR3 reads CTCSARGGLNSDYTF. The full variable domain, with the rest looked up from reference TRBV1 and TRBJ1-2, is VTLLEQNPRWRLVPRGQAVNLRCILKNSQYPWMSWYQQDLQKQLQWLFTLRSPGDKEVKSLPGADYLATRVTDTELRLQVANMSQGRTLYCTCSARGGLNSDYTFGSGTRLLVI.

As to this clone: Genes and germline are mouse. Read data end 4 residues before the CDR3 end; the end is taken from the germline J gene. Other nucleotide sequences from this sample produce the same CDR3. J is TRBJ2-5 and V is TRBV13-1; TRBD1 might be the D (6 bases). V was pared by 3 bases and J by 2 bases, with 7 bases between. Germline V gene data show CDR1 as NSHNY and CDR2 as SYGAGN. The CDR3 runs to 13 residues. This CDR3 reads CASSGRGQDTQYF. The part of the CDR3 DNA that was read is TGTGCCAGCAGTGGCAGGGGCCAAGAC.

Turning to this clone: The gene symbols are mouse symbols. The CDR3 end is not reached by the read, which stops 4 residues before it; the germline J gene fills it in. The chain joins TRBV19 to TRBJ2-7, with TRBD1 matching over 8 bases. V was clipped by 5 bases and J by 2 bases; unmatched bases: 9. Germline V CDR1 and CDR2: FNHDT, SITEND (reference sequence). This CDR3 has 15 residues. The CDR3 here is CASSLGQGGTYEQYF. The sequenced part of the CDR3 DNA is TGTGCCAGCAGCCTCGGACAGGGAGGGACCTAT. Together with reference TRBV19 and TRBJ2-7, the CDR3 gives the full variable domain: GGIITQTPKFLIGQEGQKLTLKCQQNFNHDTMYWYRQDSGKGLRLIYYSITENDLQKGDLSEGYDASREKKSSFSLTVTSAQKNEMAVFLCASSLGQGGTYEQYFGPGTRLTVL.

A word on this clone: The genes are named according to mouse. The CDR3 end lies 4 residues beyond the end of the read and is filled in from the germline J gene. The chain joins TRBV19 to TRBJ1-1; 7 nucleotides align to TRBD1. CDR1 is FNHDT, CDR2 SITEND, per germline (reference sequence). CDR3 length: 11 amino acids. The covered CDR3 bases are TGTGCCAGCAGAAGACAGGGA. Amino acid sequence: CASRRQG. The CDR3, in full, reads CASRRQGEVFF.

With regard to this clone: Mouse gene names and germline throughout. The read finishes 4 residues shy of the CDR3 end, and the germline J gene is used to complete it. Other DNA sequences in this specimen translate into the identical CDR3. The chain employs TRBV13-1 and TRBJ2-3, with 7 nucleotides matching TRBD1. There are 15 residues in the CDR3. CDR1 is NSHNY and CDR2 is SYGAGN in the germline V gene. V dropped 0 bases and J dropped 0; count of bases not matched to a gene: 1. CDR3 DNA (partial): TGTGCCAGCAGTGATGACAGGGGAAGTGCAGAA. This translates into CASSDDRGSAE. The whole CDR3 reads CASSDDRGSAETLYF.

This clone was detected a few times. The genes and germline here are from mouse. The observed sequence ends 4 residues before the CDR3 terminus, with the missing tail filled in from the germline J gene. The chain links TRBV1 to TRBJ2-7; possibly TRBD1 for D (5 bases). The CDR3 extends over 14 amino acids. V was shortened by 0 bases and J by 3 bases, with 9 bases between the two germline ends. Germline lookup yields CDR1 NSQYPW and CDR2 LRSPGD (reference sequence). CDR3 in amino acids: CTCSADPRDYEQYF. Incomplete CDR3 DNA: TGCACCTGCAGTGCAGATCCCAGGGACTAT.